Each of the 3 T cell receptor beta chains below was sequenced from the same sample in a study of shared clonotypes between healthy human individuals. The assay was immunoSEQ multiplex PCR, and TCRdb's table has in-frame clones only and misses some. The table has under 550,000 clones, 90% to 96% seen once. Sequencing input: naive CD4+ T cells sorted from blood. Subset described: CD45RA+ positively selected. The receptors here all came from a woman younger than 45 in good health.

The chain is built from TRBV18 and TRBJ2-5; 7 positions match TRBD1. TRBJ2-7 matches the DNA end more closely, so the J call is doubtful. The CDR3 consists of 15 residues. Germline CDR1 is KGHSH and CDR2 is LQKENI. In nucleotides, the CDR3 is TGTGCCAGCTCACCCTCGGTGGACAGGTCCCACGAGCAGTACTTC. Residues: CASSPSVDRSHEQYF.

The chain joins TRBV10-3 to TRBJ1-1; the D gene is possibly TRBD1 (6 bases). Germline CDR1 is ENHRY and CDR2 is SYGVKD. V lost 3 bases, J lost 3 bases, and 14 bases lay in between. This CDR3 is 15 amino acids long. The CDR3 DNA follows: TGTGCCATCAGTGAAAGGGGGAGTGGGGACACTGAAGCTTTCTTT. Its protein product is CAISERGSGDTEAFF.

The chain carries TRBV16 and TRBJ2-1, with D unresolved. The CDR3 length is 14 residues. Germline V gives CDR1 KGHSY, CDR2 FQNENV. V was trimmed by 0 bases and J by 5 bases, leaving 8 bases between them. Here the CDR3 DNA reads TGTGCCAGCAGCCAATCCCCAGCGCACAATGAGCAGTTCTTC. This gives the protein CASSQSPAHNEQFF.